This is a list of T cell receptor beta chains from one sample in a study of neurological immune-mediated disorders. Via MiXCR, TCRdb re-called the 5' RACE reads, giving one row per CDR3 protein. The sample consists of over 45,000 distinct CDR3 sequences, 3% to 3.5% of them appearing once. The material sequenced was PBMCs. These receptors originate from a man in his forties with multiple sclerosis. Each CDR3 is given with its conserved first and last residue. Each record gives: V gene, D gene, clone size, J gene, CDR3 protein. The D gene is left open where the match is weak. The size field is filled for only some rows; it gives once, few, many or a size class.

TRBV5-1	-	many	TRBJ1-2	CASSLQGSNYGYTF
TRBV7-2	TRBD2	few	TRBJ2-3	CASSETSGFYTDTQYF
TRBV5-6	-	many	TRBJ2-3	CASSLETTSTDTQYF
TRBV12-3/TRBV12-4	TRBD1	many	TRBJ1-2	CASSSTGGSGYTF
TRBV20-1	TRBD1	many	TRBJ2-4	CSARDFRTGVENIQYF
TRBV10-3	-	many	TRBJ2-7	CAITGPQYF
TRBV5-5	TRBD2	many	TRBJ2-1	CASSLLAGVSFNEQFF
TRBV7-8	TRBD1	many	TRBJ1-1	CASSLALTGATEAFF
TRBV21-1	-	-	TRBJ2-5	CASSRTRGRKKTQYF
TRBV20-1	TRBD1	many	TRBJ1-1	CSARSGDRAFGEAFF
TRBV12-3/TRBV12-4	-	many	TRBJ1-5	CASSQDSPNQPQHF
TRBV7-2	-	many	TRBJ1-2	CASSQGQPNYGYTF
TRBV19	TRBD1	-	TRBJ1-5	CASDRQGSNQPQNF
TRBV5-1	TRBD2	many	TRBJ2-6	CASTGGLFTGANVLTF
TRBV18	TRBD1	many	TRBJ1-2	CASSPGGQGLGYTF
TRBV2	TRBD2	many	TRBJ2-4	CASTTLSGGENIQYF
TRBV5-3	-	many	TRBJ2-4	CARSLDEWGSKNIQYF
TRBV20-1	-	many	TRBJ2-1	CSARVRVGYNEQFF
TRBV20-1	-	many	TRBJ2-3	CSAEGQDLGDTQYF
TRBV7-3	TRBD1	many	TRBJ1-6	CASSSGQVHSPLNF
TRBV29-1	-	medium-sized	TRBJ2-3	CSVTLRMFGTDTQYF
TRBV2	-	many	TRBJ1-1	CASSEAFGSTGTEAFF